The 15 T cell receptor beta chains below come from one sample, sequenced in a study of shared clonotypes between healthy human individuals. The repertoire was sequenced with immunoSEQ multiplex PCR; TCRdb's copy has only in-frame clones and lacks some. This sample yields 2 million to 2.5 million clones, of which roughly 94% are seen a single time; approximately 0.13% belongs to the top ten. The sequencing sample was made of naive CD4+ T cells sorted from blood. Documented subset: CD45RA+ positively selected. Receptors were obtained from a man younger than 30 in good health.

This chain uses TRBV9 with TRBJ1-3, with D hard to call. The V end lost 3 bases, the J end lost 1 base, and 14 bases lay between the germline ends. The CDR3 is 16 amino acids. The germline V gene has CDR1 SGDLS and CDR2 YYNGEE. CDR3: CASSERPGESGNTIYF. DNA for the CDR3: TGTGCCAGCAGCGAAAGACCCGGGGAGTCTGGAAACACCATATATTTT.

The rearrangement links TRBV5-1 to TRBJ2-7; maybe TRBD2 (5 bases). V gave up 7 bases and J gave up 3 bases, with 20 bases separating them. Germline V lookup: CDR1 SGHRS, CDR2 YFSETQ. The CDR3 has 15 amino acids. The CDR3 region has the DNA TGCGCCAGCCGACCCAACCCCGACGGGATCTACGAGCAGTACTTC. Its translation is CASRPNPDGIYEQYF.

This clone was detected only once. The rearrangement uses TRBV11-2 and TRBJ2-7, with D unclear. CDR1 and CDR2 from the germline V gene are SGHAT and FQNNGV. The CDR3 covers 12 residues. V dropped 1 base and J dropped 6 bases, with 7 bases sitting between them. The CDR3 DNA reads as TGTGCCAGCAGCTTAGGGAGTGGCGAGCAGTACTTC. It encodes CASSLGSGEQYF.

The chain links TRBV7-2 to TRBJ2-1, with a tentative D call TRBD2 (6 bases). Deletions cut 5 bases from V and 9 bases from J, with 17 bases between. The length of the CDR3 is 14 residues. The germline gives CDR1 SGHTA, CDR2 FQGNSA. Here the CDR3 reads CASSPGSGEAEQFF. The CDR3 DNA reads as TGTGCCAGCAGCCCCGGTTCCGGGGAGGCTGAGCAGTTCTTC.

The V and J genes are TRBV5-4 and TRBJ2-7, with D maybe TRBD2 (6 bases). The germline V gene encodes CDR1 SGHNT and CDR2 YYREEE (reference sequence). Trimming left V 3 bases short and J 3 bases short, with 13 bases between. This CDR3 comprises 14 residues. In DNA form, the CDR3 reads TGTGCCAGCAGCTCCGAAACTAGCTTCTACGAGCAGTACTTC. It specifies CASSSETSFYEQYF.

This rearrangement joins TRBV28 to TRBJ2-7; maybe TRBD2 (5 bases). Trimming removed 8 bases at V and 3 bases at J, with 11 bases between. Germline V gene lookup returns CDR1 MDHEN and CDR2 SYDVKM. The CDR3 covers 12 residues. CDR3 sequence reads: CASQTTIYEQYF. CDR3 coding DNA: TGTGCCAGCCAAACGACTATCTACGAGCAGTACTTC.

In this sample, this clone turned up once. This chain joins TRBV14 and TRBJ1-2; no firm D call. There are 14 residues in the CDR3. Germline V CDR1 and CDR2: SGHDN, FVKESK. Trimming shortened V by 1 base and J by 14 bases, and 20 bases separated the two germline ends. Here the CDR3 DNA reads TGTGCCAGCAGCCAAGGCCCGGCCGTGTTGAACCCAACCTTC. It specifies CASSQGPAVLNPTF.

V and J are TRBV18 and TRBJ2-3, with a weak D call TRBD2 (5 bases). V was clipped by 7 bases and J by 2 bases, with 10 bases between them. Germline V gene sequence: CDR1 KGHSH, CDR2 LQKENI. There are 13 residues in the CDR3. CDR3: CASLNGNTDTQYF. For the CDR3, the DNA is TGTGCCAGCTTAAACGGGAACACAGATACGCAGTATTTT.

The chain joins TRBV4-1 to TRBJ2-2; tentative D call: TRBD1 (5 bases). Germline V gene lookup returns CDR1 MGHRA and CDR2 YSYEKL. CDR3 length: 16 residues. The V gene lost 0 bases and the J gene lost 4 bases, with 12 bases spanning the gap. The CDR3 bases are TGCGCCAGCAGCCAAGATCCAGGGCGAGGCACCGGGGAGCTGTTTTTT. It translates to CASSQDPGRGTGELFF.

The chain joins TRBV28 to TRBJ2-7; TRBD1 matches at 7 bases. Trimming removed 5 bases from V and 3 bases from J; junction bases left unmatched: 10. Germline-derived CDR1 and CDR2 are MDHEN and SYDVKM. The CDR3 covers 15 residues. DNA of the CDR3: TGTGCCAGCAGTGGGACCGACAGGGTAATCTACGAGCAGTACTTC. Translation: CASSGTDRVIYEQYF.

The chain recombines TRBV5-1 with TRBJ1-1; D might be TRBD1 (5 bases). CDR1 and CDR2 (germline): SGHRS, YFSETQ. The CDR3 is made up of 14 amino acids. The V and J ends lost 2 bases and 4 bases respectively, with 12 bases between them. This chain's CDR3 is CASSLGGDGTEAFF. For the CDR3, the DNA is TGCGCCAGCAGCTTAGGTGGGGACGGCACTGAAGCTTTCTTT.

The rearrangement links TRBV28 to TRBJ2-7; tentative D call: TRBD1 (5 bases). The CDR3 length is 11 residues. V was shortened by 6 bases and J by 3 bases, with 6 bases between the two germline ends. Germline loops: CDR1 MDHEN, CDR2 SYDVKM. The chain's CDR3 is CASRGLYEQYF. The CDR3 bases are TGTGCCAGCAGGGGGCTCTACGAGCAGTACTTC.

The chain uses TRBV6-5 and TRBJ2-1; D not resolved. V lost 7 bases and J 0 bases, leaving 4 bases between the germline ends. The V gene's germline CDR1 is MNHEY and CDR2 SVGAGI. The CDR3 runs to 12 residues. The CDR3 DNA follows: TGTGCCAGCACAGACTCCTACAATGAGCAGTTCTTC. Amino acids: CASTDSYNEQFF.

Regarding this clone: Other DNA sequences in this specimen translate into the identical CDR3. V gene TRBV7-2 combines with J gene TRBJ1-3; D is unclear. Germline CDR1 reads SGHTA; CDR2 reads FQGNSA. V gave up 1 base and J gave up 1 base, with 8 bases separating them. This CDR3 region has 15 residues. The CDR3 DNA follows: TGTGCCAGCAGCTTAGGAGCCCTATCTGGAAACACCATATATTTT. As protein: CASSLGALSGNTIYF.

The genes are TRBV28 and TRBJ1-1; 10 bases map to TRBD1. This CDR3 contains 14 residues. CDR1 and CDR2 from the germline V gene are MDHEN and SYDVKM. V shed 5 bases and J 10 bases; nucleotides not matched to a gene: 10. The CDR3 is CASSRPGQGFGAFF. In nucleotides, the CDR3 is TGTGCCAGCAGTCGACCGGGACAGGGGTTCGGAGCTTTCTTT.